This entry lists 28 T cell receptor beta chains sequenced from one sample in a study of early T cells in non-severe SARS-CoV-2 infection. One entry per CDR3 protein, called by TCRdb with MiXCR from the 5' RACE reads. Of approximately 88,000 distinct CDR3 sequences in the sample, about an eighth are singletons; the top ten hold 1.4%. Sequencing was performed on whole blood. These receptors originate from an adult who was a healthcare worker with PCR-confirmed SARS-CoV-2 infection or an uninfected control (not recorded which).

This clonotype was seen repeatedly, ten times or more. The chain's CDR3 is CASSPRGASTGELFF. The CDR3 nucleotides are TGTGCCAGCAGTCCTAGGGGGGCGAGCACCGGGGAGCTGTTTTTT. The J gene is TRBJ2-2, the V gene TRBV6-4; D tentatively fits TRBD1 or TRBD2 (6 bases each). Trimming removed 5 bases from V and 4 bases from J, with 14 bases in between. The CDR3 sequence is 15 residues long. Germline V gene data show CDR1 as MRHNA and CDR2 as SNTAGT.

This clonotype showed up just a few times. The chain uses TRBV14 and TRBJ2-1, with TRBD2 matching 10 bases. The germline V gene encodes CDR1 SGHDN and CDR2 FVKESK. The CDR3 is 13 amino acids. The CDR3 spells CASGGRPYNEQFF. CDR3 nucleotides: TGTGCTAGCGGGGGGCGGCCCTACAATGAGCAGTTCTTC.

This clonotype was counted a few times. The V and J genes are TRBV5-1 and TRBJ2-5, with a weak D call TRBD1 (5 bases). This CDR3 contains 16 residues. V gave up 0 bases and J gave up 5 bases, with 17 bases separating them. Germline CDR1 reads SGHRS; CDR2 reads YFSETQ. CDR3 DNA sequence: TGCGCCAGCAGCTTGGCCTCAGCAGGGAATAAGGAGACCCAGTACTTC. Translating it yields CASSLASAGNKETQYF.

This clonotype was detected a few times. The rearrangement joins TRBV6-5 to TRBJ1-2; D gene uncertain. Germline CDR1 reads MNHEY; CDR2 reads SVGAGI. The CDR3 totals 12 residues. V was shortened by 6 bases and J by 2 bases, with 7 bases between the two germline ends. The CDR3 DNA reads as TGTGCCAGCAGACAAGTAAACTATGGCTACACCTTC. Translation gives CASRQVNYGYTF.

The chain combines TRBV6-5 with TRBJ2-2; 11 bases line up with TRBD1. The V gene's germline CDR1 is MNHEY and CDR2 SVGAGI. V trimming: 6 bases; J trimming: 0 bases; junction bases outside the gene matches: 6. The CDR3 totals 17 residues. Written as DNA, the CDR3 is TGTGCCAGCAGGAAGAAGGGACAGGGGGCGAACACCGGGGAGCTGTTTTTT. It is translated as CASRKKGQGANTGELFF.

This clonotype has at least ten counts. J is TRBJ1-5 and V is TRBV6-2 or TRBV6-3; 10 bases line up with TRBD1. The CDR3 extends over 15 amino acids. The V gene's germline CDR1 is MNHEY and CDR2 SVGEGT. The trim removed 8 bases at V and 2 bases at J, leaving 6 bases unmatched. The CDR3 sequence: CASDRGRRGNQPQHF. In nucleotides, the CDR3 is TGTGCCAGCGACAGGGGGCGAAGAGGCAATCAGCCCCAGCATTTT.

The chain employs TRBV3-1 and TRBJ2-5; TRBD2 agrees at 13 bases. The ends lost 2 bases at V and 2 bases at J; junction bases unmatched: 11. The CDR3 contains 19 residues. Germline V gives CDR1 LGHDT, CDR2 YNNKEL (reference sequence). CDR3: CASSQSGLQGLAGQETQYF. The DNA for the CDR3 is TGTGCCAGCAGCCAATCGGGGCTCCAGGGACTAGCGGGGCAAGAGACCCAGTACTTC.

The genes are TRBV5-5 and TRBJ2-2; 7 bases map to TRBD1. The trim removed 0 bases at V and 4 bases at J, leaving 6 bases unmatched. Germline CDR1 and CDR2: SGHKS and YYEKEE (reference sequence). The CDR3 extends over 16 amino acids. The CDR3 loop reads CASSLETGLGTGELFF. CDR3 in DNA: TGTGCCAGCAGCTTGGAGACAGGGCTGGGCACCGGGGAGCTGTTTTTT. Full variable domain (outside the CDR3, taken from reference TRBV5-5 and TRBJ2-2): DAGVTQSPTHLIKTRGQQVTLRCSPISGHKSVSWYQQVLGQGPQFIFQYYEKEERGRGNFPDRFSARQFPNYSSELNVNALLLGDSALYLCASSLETGLGTGELFFGEGSRLTVL.

V and J are TRBV20-1 and TRBJ2-5; unclear D gene. Germline values: CDR1 DFQATT, CDR2 SNEGSKA (reference sequence). Deletions cut 3 bases from V and 2 bases from J, with 4 bases between. The CDR3 length is 11 residues. The CDR3 nucleotides read TGCAGTGCTAGCAGGCAAGAGACCCAGTACTTC. Translation gives CSASRQETQYF.

The chain combines TRBV11-2 with TRBJ1-4, with D unclear. Germline V gene lookup returns CDR1 SGHAT and CDR2 FQNNGV. The ends were cut back, 3 bases at V and 7 bases at J, with 15 bases in the middle. This CDR3 has 15 amino acids. This chain's CDR3 is CASSFPPRASEKLFF. CDR3 coding DNA: TGTGCCAGCAGCTTCCCACCGAGGGCTAGTGAAAAACTGTTTTTT.

Many counts were recorded for this clonotype. The chain links TRBV20-1 to TRBJ1-2; 11 nucleotides line up with TRBD1. CDR1 is DFQATT and CDR2 is SNEGSKA in the germline V gene (reference sequence). The CDR3 has 15 residues. V lost 5 bases to trimming and J lost 7 bases; unmatched junction nucleotides: 12. CDR3 region: CSAPDRGPRKGGYTF. CDR3 in DNA: TGCAGTGCTCCGGACAGGGGGCCGCGGAAGGGTGGCTACACCTTC.

This clonotype was seen many times. The chain combines TRBV29-1 with TRBJ2-1; 7 bases align to TRBD2. Germline V gene lookup returns CDR1 SQVTM and CDR2 ANQGSEA. CDR3 size: 13 residues. Germline trimming cut 4 bases from V and 5 bases from J; bases unmatched to any gene: 5. The CDR3 nucleotides read TGCAGCGTTGTGGGGGGGGAAAACAATGAGCAGTTCTTC. Its translation: CSVVGGENNEQFF.

This clonotype was seen repeatedly, ten times or more. The V and J genes are TRBV29-1 and TRBJ1-2, with unresolved D. V was cut by 6 bases and J by 10 bases, with 15 bases left in between. CDR1 and CDR2 (germline): SQVTM, ANQGSEA. This CDR3 is built from 11 residues. CDR3 amino acids: CSVAPLLDYTF. The CDR3 nucleotides read TGCAGCGTCGCACCCCTTCTCGACTACACCTTC.

This clonotype was recorded many times. The rearrangement uses TRBV11-2 and TRBJ2-2; unclear D gene. V shed 1 base and J shed 0 bases, with 9 bases lying between them. Germline V gives CDR1 SGHAT, CDR2 FQNNGV. The length of the CDR3 is 16 residues. CDR3 residues: CASSLGIRANTGELFF. CDR3 nucleotides: TGTGCCAGCAGCTTAGGGATTCGGGCGAACACCGGGGAGCTGTTTTTT. Based on the CDR3 plus reference TRBV11-2 and TRBJ2-2, the full variable domain is EAGVAQSPRYKIIEKRQSVAFWCNPISGHATLYWYQQILGQGPKLLIQFQNNGVVDDSQLPKDRFSAERLKGVDSTLKIQPAKLEDSAVYLCASSLGIRANTGELFFGEGSRLTVL.

There are a few counts of this clonotype. The chain carries TRBV7-8 and TRBJ2-7; no definite D call. The CDR3 consists of 13 residues. Germline V lookup: CDR1 SGHVS, CDR2 FQNEAQ. V shed 5 bases and J shed 5 bases, with 13 bases lying between them. This CDR3 reads CASSPSGPDEQYF. The CDR3 DNA reads as TGTGCCAGCAGCCCGTCCGGACCAGACGAGCAGTACTTC.

This clonotype was recorded at least ten times. The chain uses TRBV11-1 and TRBJ2-2; no reliable D call. The CDR3 is 14 amino acids. V was clipped by 5 bases and J by 2 bases, with 9 bases between them. CDR1 and CDR2 (germline): SGHAT, FQDESV (reference sequence). This CDR3 is CASSERLNTGELFF. The DNA for the CDR3 is TGTGCCAGCAGCGAGAGACTTAACACCGGGGAGCTGTTTTTT.

In its sample, this clonotype was seen a few times. This chain links TRBV29-1 with TRBJ2-3; 9 bases match TRBD1. CDR1 is SQVTM, CDR2 ANQGSEA, per germline. The trim removed 3 bases at V and 2 bases at J, leaving 6 bases unmatched. This CDR3 is 15 amino acids long. The CDR3 region has the DNA TGCAGCGTTGACACGGACAGGGGACCCACAGATACGCAGTATTTT. Its translation is CSVDTDRGPTDTQYF.

In its sample, this clonotype was seen many times. The rearrangement links TRBV15 to TRBJ2-1, with 7 positions matching TRBD2. Trimming cost V 8 bases and J 10 bases; bases outside gene matches: 11. The CDR3 consists of 13 residues. CDR1 and CDR2 from the germline V gene are LNHNV and YYDKDF (reference sequence). The CDR3 DNA reads TGTGCCACCGGGGAGGGGTTAGAAGGGGAGCAGTTCTTC. Translated, it gives CATGEGLEGEQFF.

The chain combines TRBV7-9 with TRBJ2-1; 10 nucleotides align to TRBD2. CDR1 SEHNR and CDR2 FQNEAQ come from the germline V gene (reference sequence). The V and J ends lost 5 bases and 6 bases, in that order; junction bases with no gene match: 10. This CDR3 contains 16 residues. CDR3 sequence: CASSRRTSGLSNEQFF. CDR3 coding DNA: TGTGCCAGCAGCCGACGGACTAGCGGACTTAGCAATGAGCAGTTCTTC.

This clonotype was found many times. V is TRBV7-9 and J is TRBJ2-7; D is unresolved. Per germline, CDR1 SEHNR and CDR2 FQNEAQ (reference sequence). The CDR3 is made up of 13 amino acids. V was shortened by 7 bases and J by 1 base, with 11 bases between the two germline ends. DNA of the CDR3: TGTGCCAGCACATCCGGGCCTTCCTACGAGCAGTACTTC. It translates to CASTSGPSYEQYF.

There are many counts of this clonotype. The genes are TRBV9 and TRBJ2-3; D possibly matches TRBD1 or TRBD2 (5 bases each). The CDR3 totals 15 residues. V was clipped by 0 bases and J by 0 bases, with 8 bases between them. Germline CDR1 and CDR2: SGDLS and YYNGEE. This chain's CDR3 is CASSVAGGSTDTQYF. The CDR3 region has the DNA TGTGCCAGCAGCGTAGCTGGGGGAAGCACAGATACGCAGTATTTT.

The chain links TRBV6-1 to TRBJ2-2, with unresolved D. The CDR3 spans 14 residues. The V end was cut by 0 bases, the J end by 5 bases, with 7 bases between. Germline CDR1 MNHNS, CDR2 SASEGT. In DNA, the CDR3 is TGTGCCAGCAGTGAAGCTGTAGAGACCGGGGAGCTGTTTTTT. This gives the protein CASSEAVETGELFF.

The V and J genes are TRBV12-3 or TRBV12-4 and TRBJ1-2, with TRBD1 as a possible D gene (5 bases). This CDR3 has 14 amino acids. Trimming took off 6 bases at V and 8 bases at J, with 19 bases between the two ends. CDR3 in DNA: TGTGCCAGCAGGGGGGGGAACTCTAGGAGCGGCTACACCTTC. Residues: CASRGGNSRSGYTF.

The V call is TRBV6-5, the J call TRBJ2-1; TRBD2 is a possible D gene (5 bases). This CDR3 is built from 14 residues. Germline V gives CDR1 MNHEY, CDR2 SVGAGI. V was cut by 8 bases and J by 9 bases, with 20 bases left in between. In nucleotides, the CDR3 is TGTGCCAGCGGCTTGGGCCCCCCTCGGGGTGAGCAGTTCTTC. Protein: CASGLGPPRGEQFF.

This clonotype has at least ten counts. V and J are TRBV6-5 and TRBJ1-2; 7 positions match TRBD1. CDR3 length: 13 residues. Germline loops: CDR1 MNHEY, CDR2 SVGAGI. J lost 9 bases, V lost 0 bases, and 4 bases had no gene match. CDR3 nucleotides: TGTGCCAGCAGTTACTCACCGGACAGGAGCTACACCTTC. This sequence encodes CASSYSPDRSYTF.

This clonotype was seen ten or more times. The rearrangement joins TRBV5-1 to TRBJ1-4; 7 nucleotides agree with TRBD1. Germline loops: CDR1 SGHRS, CDR2 YFSETQ. The V and J ends lost 4 bases and 3 bases, in that order; junction bases with no gene match: 3. CDR3 length equals 14 residues. In nucleotides, the CDR3 is TGCGCCAGCAGCCGGGACAGCTCTAATGAAAAACTGTTTTTT. This sequence encodes CASSRDSSNEKLFF.

This clonotype was seen only a few times. The chain combines TRBV9 with TRBJ2-1; 10 bases are a match to TRBD2. J was trimmed by 1 base and V by 6 bases; bases with no gene match: 7. In germline, CDR1 is SGDLS, CDR2 YYNGEE. The CDR3 loop spans 16 amino acids. In nucleotides, the CDR3 is TGTGCCAGCAACCCTAGCGGGGGTCTTTCCTACAATGAGCAGTTCTTC. Its translation is CASNPSGGLSYNEQFF. The variable domain in full, completed from reference TRBV9 and TRBJ2-1, reads DSGVTQTPKHLITATGQRVTLRCSPRSGDLSVYWYQQSLDQGLQFLIQYYNGEERAKGNILERFSAQQFPDLHSELNLSSLELGDSALYFCASNPSGGLSYNEQFFGPGTRLTVL.

V is TRBV7-6 and J is TRBJ1-1; possible D gene TRBD1, 6 bases. The CDR3 has 16 residues. V lost 5 bases and J 1 base, leaving 17 bases between the germline ends. Looked up from germline, CDR1 is SGHVS and CDR2 is FNYEAQ. CDR3 sequence reads: CASSRAGTIENTEAFF. In DNA form, the CDR3 reads TGTGCCAGCAGCCGTGCCGGGACAATCGAGAACACTGAAGCTTTCTTT.